Listed below are T cell receptor beta chains from one sample, sequenced in a study of blood T cell repertoires in COVID-19. TCRdb's copy holds only in-frame clones and misses some; the assay was immunoSEQ multiplex PCR. The sample has some 170,000 clones, about four fifths seen once. The material sequenced was peripheral blood. The receptor set was obtained from a woman in her 70s with acute or convalescent COVID-19. The CDR3 runs from the conserved cysteine through the conserved F or W. A D gene is named only where the DNA matches it firmly. Only part of the rows carry a size: once, few, many, or a class if the clone is expanded.

v_gene: TRBV5-4; d_gene: -; abundance: -; len: 15; j_gene: TRBJ2-3; CDR3aa: CASSLAQEGFGTQYF; CDR3nt: TGTGCCAGCAGCTTGGCGCAGGAAGGTTTCGGTACGCAGTATTTT
v_gene: TRBV27; d_gene: -; abundance: once; len: 13; j_gene: TRBJ1-5; CDR3aa: CASSSRGNQPQHF; CDR3nt: TGTGCCAGCAGTTCTCGCGGAAATCAGCCCCAGCATTTT
v_gene: TRBV30; d_gene: TRBD2; abundance: few; len: 14; j_gene: TRBJ2-1; CDR3aa: CASQTSGLYNEQFF; CDR3nt: TGTGCCTCCCAGACTAGCGGACTTTACAATGAGCAGTTCTTC
v_gene: TRBV16; d_gene: -; abundance: -; len: 11; j_gene: TRBJ2-1; CDR3aa: CASRKEGEQFF; CDR3nt: TGTGCCAGCAGAAAAGAGGGTGAGCAGTTCTTC
v_gene: TRBV7-2; d_gene: TRBD2; abundance: -; len: 15; j_gene: TRBJ2-1; CDR3aa: CASSPATGRGNEQFF; CDR3nt: TGTGCCAGCAGCCCAGCTACCGGGAGGGGCAATGAGCAGTTCTTC
v_gene: TRBV6-2/TRBV6-3; d_gene: -; abundance: -; len: 13; j_gene: TRBJ2-7; CDR3aa: CASSQEDYYEQYF; CDR3nt: TGTGCCAGCAGCCAAGAGGATTACTACGAGCAGTACTTC
v_gene: TRBV4-1; d_gene: TRBD1; abundance: few; len: 14; j_gene: TRBJ2-2; CDR3aa: CASSDRGNTGELFF; CDR3nt: TGCGCCAGCAGTGACAGGGGGAACACCGGGGAGCTGTTTTTT
v_gene: TRBV30; d_gene: -; abundance: -; len: 14; j_gene: TRBJ1-2; CDR3aa: CAWSLYGINYGYTF; CDR3nt: TGTGCCTGGAGTCTATACGGGATAAACTATGGCTACACCTTC
v_gene: TRBV5-1; d_gene: -; abundance: -; len: 16; j_gene: TRBJ2-4; CDR3aa: CASSFDAQSNKNIQYF; CDR3nt: TGCGCCAGCAGCTTTGACGCACAGAGTAATAAAAACATTCAGTACTTC
v_gene: TRBV9; d_gene: TRBD1; abundance: few; len: 15; j_gene: TRBJ2-7; CDR3aa: CASSPPQGDGYEQYF; CDR3nt: TGTGCCAGCAGCCCCCCCCAGGGGGATGGGTACGAGCAGTACTTC
v_gene: TRBV28; d_gene: TRBD2; abundance: -; len: 14; j_gene: TRBJ2-7; CDR3aa: CASGLAAPRYEQYF; CDR3nt: TGTGCCAGCGGACTAGCGGCCCCCCGCTACGAGCAGTACTTC
v_gene: TRBV7-6; d_gene: TRBD1; abundance: -; len: 14; j_gene: TRBJ2-1; CDR3aa: CASSLAGQYNEQFF; CDR3nt: TGTGCCAGCAGCTTAGCGGGACAGTACAATGAGCAGTTCTTC
v_gene: TRBV12-5; d_gene: -; abundance: -; len: 15; j_gene: TRBJ2-3; CDR3aa: CASGPDNSRWDTQYF; CDR3nt: TGTGCTAGTGGTCCCGACAACTCCCGCTGGGATACGCAGTATTTT
v_gene: TRBV15; d_gene: -; abundance: -; len: 15; j_gene: TRBJ2-5; CDR3aa: CATSRDLELQETQYF; CDR3nt: TGTGCCACCAGCAGAGATCTTGAACTACAAGAGACCCAGTACTTC
v_gene: TRBV15; d_gene: TRBD2; abundance: once; len: 16; j_gene: TRBJ2-1; CDR3aa: CATSSGLAGVRDEQFF; CDR3nt: TGTGCCACCAGCTCGGGACTAGCGGGGGTAAGGGATGAGCAGTTCTTC
v_gene: TRBV19; d_gene: TRBD1; abundance: -; len: 15; j_gene: TRBJ1-5; CDR3aa: CASSTGTDSNQPQHF; CDR3nt: TGTGCCAGTAGTACCGGGACAGATAGCAATCAGCCCCAGCATTTT
v_gene: TRBV7-8; d_gene: -; abundance: -; len: 16; j_gene: TRBJ2-2; CDR3aa: CASSPTSRSNTGELFF; CDR3nt: TGTGCCAGCAGCCCCACGAGCAGGTCGAACACCGGGGAGCTGTTTTTT